The 20 T cell receptor beta chains reported below all come from one sample, sequenced in a study of cytomegalovirus exposure and HLA in healthy donors. The study ran its PCR with 60 Vbeta and 13 Jbeta primers. Libraries were prepared by immunoSEQ multiplex PCR; TCRdb keeps only in-frame clonotypes and omits some of them. Its clone listing holds approximately 210,000 clones. Source material: PBMCs. The receptors derive from a woman aged 25 to 45 in good health and CMV-seropositive.

The chain links TRBV11-2 to TRBJ2-5, with D possibly being TRBD1 (7 bases). Trimming shortened V by 6 bases and J by 4 bases, and 12 bases separated the two germline ends. Germline values: CDR1 SGHAT, CDR2 FQNNGV. The CDR3 extends over 13 amino acids. CDR3 loop: CASSHRGGETQYF. The DNA for the CDR3 is TGTGCCAGCAGTCACAGGGGAGGAGAGACCCAGTACTTC. The whole variable domain, remainder taken from reference TRBV11-2 and TRBJ2-5, is EAGVAQSPRYKIIEKRQSVAFWCNPISGHATLYWYQQILGQGPKLLIQFQNNGVVDDSQLPKDRFSAERLKGVDSTLKIQPAKLEDSAVYLCASSHRGGETQYFGPGTRLLVL.

This chain uses TRBV10-3 with TRBJ1-5; no definite D call. The V end lost 3 bases, the J end lost 6 bases, and 18 bases lay between the germline ends. The CDR3 consists of 16 residues. Germline CDR1 and CDR2: ENHRY and SYGVKD. This chain's CDR3 is CAISEAASAGGQPQHF. CDR3 nucleotide sequence: TGTGCCATCAGTGAAGCAGCTTCCGCGGGAGGTCAGCCCCAGCATTTT.

The chain combines TRBV5-4 with TRBJ2-5, with D possibly matching TRBD1 (5 bases). Trimming left V 0 bases short and J 5 bases short, with 14 bases between. The CDR3 is made up of 15 amino acids. Germline V gene lookup returns CDR1 SGHNT and CDR2 YYREEE (reference sequence). The CDR3 DNA is TGTGCCAGCAGCTTGGCGAAGGACAACATTGAGACCCAGTACTTC. Translating it yields CASSLAKDNIETQYF.

This sequence joins TRBV5-1 and TRBJ2-5; no firm D call. Germline-derived CDR1 and CDR2 are SGHRS and YFSETQ. The germline V and J ends were trimmed by 4 bases and 2 bases, with 3 bases remaining between them. The length of the CDR3 is 11 residues. The CDR3 bases are TGCGCCAGCAGCCGGCAAGAGACCCAGTACTTC. Translated: CASSRQETQYF.

The V and J genes are TRBV6-5 and TRBJ1-2, with D tentatively TRBD1 (5 bases). The CDR3 runs to 15 residues. Per germline, CDR1 MNHEY and CDR2 SVGAGI. The germline V and J ends were trimmed by 0 bases and 2 bases, with 10 bases remaining between them. The CDR3, as DNA: TGTGCCAGCAGTTACTCGAGGCAGGGAAACTATGGCTACACCTTC. Translation: CASSYSRQGNYGYTF.

The chain employs TRBV5-1 and TRBJ1-1, with TRBD1 matching 8 bases. This CDR3 comprises 14 residues. Trimming removed 4 bases from V and 3 bases from J; junction bases left unmatched: 5. CDR1 is SGHRS and CDR2 is YFSETQ in the germline V gene. CDR3 loop: CASSIGQGDTEAFF. The CDR3, as DNA: TGCGCCAGCAGCATCGGACAGGGAGACACTGAAGCTTTCTTT.

The chain has TRBV9 and TRBJ2-3, with 7 positions matching TRBD2. The CDR3 covers 16 residues. The V gene's germline CDR1 is SGDLS and CDR2 YYNGEE. J lost 1 base, V lost 1 base, and 6 bases had no gene match. The CDR3 region is CASSVWAGEGTDTQYF. The CDR3 coding sequence is TGTGCCAGCAGCGTATGGGCGGGAGAGGGCACAGATACGCAGTATTTT.

The chain couples TRBV5-1 to TRBJ2-1, with 7 bases fitting TRBD1. Germline CDR1 is SGHRS and CDR2 is YFSETQ. V dropped 4 bases and J dropped 3; count of bases not matched to a gene: 4. The CDR3 sequence is 14 residues long. CDR3 sequence reads: CASSPGQIYNEQFF. CDR3 DNA sequence: TGCGCCAGCAGCCCGGGACAGATCTACAATGAGCAGTTCTTC.

V is TRBV6-1 and J is TRBJ1-3; 9 nucleotides align to TRBD1. There are 17 residues in the CDR3. Germline V gene data show CDR1 as MNHNS and CDR2 as SASEGT. V was clipped by 0 bases and J by 0 bases; unmatched bases: 3. CDR3 bases: TGTGCCAGCAGTGAAGCTATGGGACAGGGCTCTGGAAACACCATATATTTT. Encoded protein: CASSEAMGQGSGNTIYF.

V and J are TRBV5-6 and TRBJ1-4; no reliable D call. The germline V gene encodes CDR1 SGHDT and CDR2 YYEEEE. V lost 0 bases and J 2 bases, leaving 8 bases between the germline ends. This CDR3 comprises 15 residues. The CDR3 here is CASSLVGSTNEKLFF. As DNA, the CDR3 is TGTGCCAGCAGCTTGGTAGGGAGCACTAATGAAAAACTGTTTTTT.

V and J are TRBV7-6 and TRBJ2-3; 10 nucleotides align to TRBD2. After removal of 5 bases from V and 3 bases from J, the junction contained 2 bases not matched to a gene. The CDR3 is made up of 14 amino acids. Per the germline V gene, CDR1 is SGHVS and CDR2 is FNYEAQ. CDR3 sequence (DNA): TGTGCCAGCAGCACTAGCGGGGTGACAGATACGCAGTATTTT. Translated, it gives CASSTSGVTDTQYF.

The chain uses TRBV7-2 and TRBJ2-7; 11 nucleotides match TRBD2. Germline CDR1 and CDR2: SGHTA and FQGNSA. The V gene end was trimmed by 5 bases and the J gene end by 3 bases; junction bases not matched to a gene: 9. This CDR3 spans 16 amino acids. CDR3 residues: CASSITPSGRHYEQYF. DNA of the CDR3: TGTGCCAGCAGCATCACTCCTAGCGGGAGGCACTACGAGCAGTACTTC.

The chain recombines TRBV11-2 with TRBJ2-1; 11 bases match TRBD2. Per the germline V gene, CDR1 is SGHAT and CDR2 is FQNNGV. CDR3 size: 16 residues. The junction had 10 bases not matched to a gene; V was cut back by 6 bases and J by 6 bases. The CDR3 here is CASSFLAGGDSNEQFF. The CDR3 DNA follows: TGTGCCAGCAGTTTCCTAGCGGGAGGAGATAGCAATGAGCAGTTCTTC.

The rearrangement uses TRBV28 and TRBJ2-1; 15 positions match TRBD2. V shed 9 bases and J 8 bases; nucleotides not matched to a gene: 5. The CDR3 consists of 14 residues. CDR1 MDHEN and CDR2 SYDVKM come from the germline V gene. The CDR3 nucleotides read TGTGCCAGTGGGACTAGCGGGAGGACTTATGAGCAGTTCTTC. This gives the protein CASGTSGRTYEQFF.

V and J are TRBV28 and TRBJ1-2; D perhaps matches TRBD1 (5 bases). From germline, CDR1 is MDHEN and CDR2 SYDVKM. The CDR3 runs to 12 residues. V shed 6 bases and J shed 3 bases, with 8 bases lying between them. The CDR3: CASRRGDYGYTF. The DNA of the CDR3 is TGTGCCAGCAGACGGGGGGACTATGGCTACACCTTC.

V gene TRBV5-6 combines with J gene TRBJ1-2; 8 positions match TRBD1. J gave up 4 bases and V 0 bases, and 14 bases lay outside the gene matches. The germline V gene encodes CDR1 SGHDT and CDR2 YYEEEE. The CDR3 has 18 residues. CDR3 residues: CASSLGAVPGQDTYGYTF. The CDR3 DNA is TGTGCCAGCAGCTTGGGGGCGGTCCCGGGACAGGATACCTATGGCTACACCTTC.

The chain uses TRBV7-9 and TRBJ2-6, with D unclear. The germline V gene encodes CDR1 SEHNR and CDR2 FQNEAQ (reference sequence). The CDR3 runs to 16 residues. Trimming took 5 bases from V and 4 from J, leaving 15 bases between them. The DNA for the CDR3 is TGTGCCAGCAGCGCAAATCTAGGTCTCGGGGCCAACGTCCTGACTTTC. Encoded protein: CASSANLGLGANVLTF.

This chain links TRBV28 with TRBJ1-4; a weak D match, TRBD1 (6 bases). CDR3 length: 13 residues. The germline V gene encodes CDR1 MDHEN and CDR2 SYDVKM. V lost 4 bases and J lost 11, with 14 bases in between. DNA of the CDR3: TGTGCCAGCAGTTCCGGGACAACGAAGAAACTGTTTTTT. Protein product: CASSSGTTKKLFF.

This chain joins TRBV21-1 and TRBJ2-2; TRBD1 is the table's D call and was not checked against the DNA. TRBV21-1 is noted as a pseudogene. The CDR3 loop spans 13 amino acids. In DNA form, the CDR3 reads TGTGCCAGCAGGACAGGGGGCATTGGGGAGCTGTTTTTT. It specifies CASRTGGIGELFF.

The chain recombines TRBV7-8 with TRBJ2-7; 8 nucleotides agree with TRBD1. Germline V gene lookup returns CDR1 SGHVS and CDR2 FQNEAQ. Trimming took 5 bases from V and 0 from J; bases not matched to a gene: 9. The CDR3 sequence is 16 residues long. CDR3: CASSPSGQASSYEQYF. CDR3 coding DNA: TGTGCCAGCAGCCCGTCGGGACAGGCAAGCTCCTACGAGCAGTACTTC.